This T cell receptor beta chain derives from a study of blood T cell repertoires in COVID-19. Looking at the study overall: Collection of acute and convalescent COVID-19 samples took place in the United States, Italy and Spain. Sample material is recorded as cDNA or gDNA derived from T cells, B-cell-depleted T cells, or PBMCs.

This clone has just one count. The ends were cut back, 5 bases at V and 2 bases at J, with 9 bases in the middle. Germline-derived CDR1 and CDR2 are SGHTA and FQGNSA. The CDR3 runs to 14 residues. As originally analysed: Amplifying reference gene primers gave estimates of nucleated cell counts. Assay used: immunoSEQ multiplex PCR; TCRdb lists only in-frame clones, some missing. Clonal size and the V and J genes are those of that table, whereas D and trimming came from the DNA. In the table there are over 50,000 clones, 90% of which are singletons. The chain carries TRBV7-2 and TRBJ2-2; maybe TRBD2 (6 bases). The sample was peripheral blood. The TCR originated in a human donor with active COVID-19. The donor label of this sample is uncertain. In DNA form, the CDR3 reads TGTGCCAGCAGCAAAGGACTAAACACCGGGGAGCTGTTTTTT. This encodes CASSKGLNTGELFF.